What follows describes a single TCR beta chain. The length of the CDR3 is 15 residues. Looked up from germline, CDR1 is SNHLY and CDR2 is FYNNEI. V dropped 1 base and J dropped 2; count of bases not matched to a gene: 1. Patients in Seattle were enrolled during active infection, then followed longitudinally. Clones were read by immunoSEQ multiplex PCR, and TCRdb kept only the in-frame ones, dropping some. The table has roughly 310,000 clones, 75% to 90% seen once. The entry originates in a study of blood T cell repertoires in COVID-19. Study-wide background: COVID-19 samples collected from the United States, Italy and Spain covered acute and convalescent phases.

The chain employs TRBV2 and TRBJ1-1, with TRBD1 matching 10 bases. The sample taken for sequencing was peripheral blood. The clonotype originates from a woman in her 30s with COVID-19, enrolled during active disease. CDR3 in amino acids: CASSEETGGNTEAFF. DNA of the CDR3: TGTGCCAGCAGTGAAGAGACAGGGGGCAACACTGAAGCTTTCTTT.